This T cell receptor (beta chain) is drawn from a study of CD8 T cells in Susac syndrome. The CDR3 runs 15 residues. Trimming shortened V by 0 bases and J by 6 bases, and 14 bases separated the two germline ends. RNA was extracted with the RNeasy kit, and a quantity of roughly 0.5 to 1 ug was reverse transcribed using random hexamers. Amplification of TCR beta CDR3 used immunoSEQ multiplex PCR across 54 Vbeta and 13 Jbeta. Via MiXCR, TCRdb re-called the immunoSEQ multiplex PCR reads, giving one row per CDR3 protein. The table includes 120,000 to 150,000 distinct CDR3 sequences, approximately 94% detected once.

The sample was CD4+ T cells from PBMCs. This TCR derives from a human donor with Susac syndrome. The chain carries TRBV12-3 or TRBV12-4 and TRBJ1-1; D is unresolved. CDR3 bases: TGTGCCAGCAGTTTAGCGAACGGGGTGTCGGCTGAAGCTTTCTTT. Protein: CASSLANGVSAEAFF.